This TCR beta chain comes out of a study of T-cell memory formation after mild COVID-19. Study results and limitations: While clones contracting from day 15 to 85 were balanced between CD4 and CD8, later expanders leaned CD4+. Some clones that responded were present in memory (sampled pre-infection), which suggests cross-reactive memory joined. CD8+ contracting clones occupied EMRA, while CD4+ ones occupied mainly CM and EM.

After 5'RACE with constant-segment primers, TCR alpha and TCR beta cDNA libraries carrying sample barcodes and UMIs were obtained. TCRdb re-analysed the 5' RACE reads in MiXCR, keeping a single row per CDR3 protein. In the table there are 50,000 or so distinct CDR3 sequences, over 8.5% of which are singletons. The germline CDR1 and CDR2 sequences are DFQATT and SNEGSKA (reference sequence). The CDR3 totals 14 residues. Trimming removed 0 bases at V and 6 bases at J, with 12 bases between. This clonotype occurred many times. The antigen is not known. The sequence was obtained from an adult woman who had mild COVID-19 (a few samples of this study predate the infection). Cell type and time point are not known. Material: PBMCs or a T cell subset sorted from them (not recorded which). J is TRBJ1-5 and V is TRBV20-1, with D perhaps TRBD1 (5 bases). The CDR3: CSARDSAGTQPQHF. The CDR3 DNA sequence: TGCAGTGCTAGAGATTCGGCAGGGACTCAGCCCCAGCATTTT.